This T cell receptor beta chain comes out of a study of cytomegalovirus exposure and HLA in healthy donors. PCR employed 60 Vbeta and 13 Jbeta primers. Using immunoSEQ multiplex PCR, the repertoire was profiled, and TCRdb retains in-frame clones only, with some absent. The data contain approximately 150,000 clones, approximately 81% of them seen just once; the ten biggest clones take up 1.3%. The V and J ends lost 0 bases and 4 bases respectively, with 14 bases between them. Germline values: CDR1 SGDLS, CDR2 YYNGEE. CDR3 length: 16 residues. The sample taken for sequencing was PBMCs. The chain employs TRBV9 and TRBJ2-1; weak D call: TRBD1 (6 bases). This sequence was found in a man in his fifties in good health and CMV-seropositive. CDR3 amino acids: CASSVGGGSVYNEQFF. The CDR3 DNA follows: TGTGCCAGCAGCGTAGGAGGGGGATCGGTATACAATGAGCAGTTCTTC.